The T cell receptor (beta chain) under discussion was sequenced for a study of cytomegalovirus exposure and HLA in healthy donors. Study-wide background: Later, an analysis reported that the 95 to 150 validation repertoires had used the same platform as the approximately 600 first-cohort repertoires. Study-level points and caveats: CMV antigen specificity was confirmed in vitro for a few CMV-associated chains.

Remarks on this clone: Its antigen is not known.

Libraries were prepared by immunoSEQ multiplex PCR; TCRdb keeps only in-frame clonotypes and omits some of them. The sample has 220,000 or so clones, about 89% seen once. The CDR3 covers 15 residues. V lost 5 bases, J lost 1 base, and 5 bases stayed unmatched. In germline, CDR1 is MNHEY, CDR2 SVGAGI. The V call is TRBV6-5, the J call TRBJ1-3; 7 bases map to TRBD1. The TCR comes from a young woman in good health and CMV-seronegative. The sequenced sample was PBMCs. CDR3 sequence (DNA): TGTGCCAGCAGTCCCCTGGACAGGTCTGGAAACACCATATATTTT. Protein: CASSPLDRSGNTIYF.